A selection of T cell receptor beta chains follows, all from one sample in a study of human versus mouse CDR3 diversity and MHC coevolution. Assay: immunoSEQ multiplex PCR; the TCRdb copy retains only in-frame clones and omits some. The sample records roughly 86,000 clones, roughly 95% being singletons. Sequencing was done on a sample of naive CD4+ T cells from blood. Every receptor here comes from a person aged 30 to 69 in good health. CDR3s include the opening cysteine and the closing phenylalanine or tryptophan. A D gene is named only where the DNA matches it firmly. The size of a clone is reported for some rows only, either as once, few or many, or as a class for expanded clones.

TRBD1,TRBV9,once,TRBJ2-1,CASGRTGMNEQFF,TGTGCCAGCGGAAGGACAGGGATGAATGAGCAGTTCTTC
NA,TRBV7-8,NA,TRBJ1-2,CASSSSSNGYTF,TGTGCCAGCAGTAGTAGCAGTAATGGCTACACCTTC
NA,TRBV30,NA,TRBJ2-1,CAWSVGAHLIHEQFF,TGTGCCTGGAGTGTGGGGGCCCACCTAATCCATGAGCAGTTCTTC
NA,TRBV6-4,NA,TRBJ2-3,CASSFSFTDTQYF,TGTGCCAGCAGTTTCAGTTTCACAGATACGCAGTATTTT
TRBD2,TRBV19,NA,TRBJ2-1,CASSPRGLAYNEQFF,TGTGCCAGTAGTCCGAGGGGACTAGCGTACAATGAGCAGTTCTTC
TRBD2,TRBV10-3,NA,TRBJ2-1,CATVRTSAGNEQFF,TGTGCCACCGTCCGAACTAGCGCCGGCAATGAGCAGTTCTTC
TRBD1,TRBV27,NA,TRBJ1-6,CASSFTRDRGYSPLHF,TGTGCCAGCAGCTTCACCCGGGACAGGGGTTATTCACCCCTCCACTTT
NA,TRBV7-3,NA,TRBJ2-1,CASSSGAAEQFF,TGTGCCAGCAGCTCCGGTGCGGCTGAGCAGTTCTTC
NA,TRBV11-3,once,TRBJ1-1,CASSLTAGTEAFF,TGTGCCAGCAGCTTAACCGCAGGCACTGAAGCTTTCTTT
TRBD1,TRBV7-2,NA,TRBJ2-7,CASTGQGSYEQYF,TGTGCCAGCACCGGACAGGGGTCCTACGAGCAGTACTTC
TRBD1,TRBV7-2,NA,TRBJ2-7,CASRRQGSSGEQYF,TGTGCCAGCAGGAGACAGGGGTCCTCGGGCGAGCAGTACTTC
NA,TRBV5-6,NA,TRBJ1-2,CASIPTAANYGYTF,TGTGCCAGCATTCCCACAGCGGCCAACTATGGCTACACCTTC
TRBD1,TRBV5-1,NA,TRBJ2-3,CASIWRGQIPGQGLDTQYF,TGCGCCAGCATTTGGCGAGGCCAAATTCCGGGACAGGGATTGGATACGCAGTATTTT
NA,TRBV25-1,NA,TRBJ2-7,CASIGQSYEQYF,TGTGCCAGCATCGGACAGTCCTACGAGCAGTACTTC
TRBD1,TRBV9,NA,TRBJ2-7,CASSVAIGQGPYEQYF,TGTGCCAGCAGCGTAGCTATCGGACAGGGCCCCTACGAGCAGTACTTC
NA,TRBV5-4,NA,TRBJ2-7,CASSLSSRQAEQYF,TGTGCCAGCAGCTTATCCTCCAGACAGGCTGAGCAGTACTTC
TRBD1,TRBV19,NA,TRBJ2-7,CASSPGTVAEQYF,TGTGCCAGTAGTCCGGGGACAGTCGCCGAGCAGTACTTC
TRBD2,TRBV7-9,NA,TRBJ2-1,CASGFGGAYNEQFF,TGTGCCAGCGGGTTCGGGGGGGCTTACAATGAGCAGTTCTTC
TRBD1,TRBV10-2,NA,TRBJ2-1,CASSVAEAGGSEQFF,TGCGCCAGCAGTGTGGCGGAGGCAGGGGGTAGTGAGCAGTTCTTC
TRBD1,TRBV5-6,NA,TRBJ2-7,CASSRRDRGAYEQYF,TGTGCCAGCAGCAGACGGGACAGGGGAGCCTACGAGCAGTACTTC
NA,TRBV5-4,NA,TRBJ1-2,CASSLVTGSYGYTF,TGTGCCAGCAGCTTAGTCACAGGGTCCTATGGCTACACCTTC
TRBD2,TRBV5-1,NA,TRBJ2-1,CASSWGGQGRDEQFF,TGCGCCAGCAGCTGGGGAGGGCAGGGCAGAGATGAGCAGTTCTTC
TRBD2,TRBV27,NA,TRBJ2-3,CASTVAGGRTDTQYF,TGTGCCAGCACCGTAGCGGGGGGGCGCACAGATACGCAGTATTTT
TRBD1,TRBV7-2,NA,TRBJ2-7,CASSPYRGSSYEQYF,TGTGCCAGCAGCCCTTACAGGGGTTCGAGCTACGAGCAGTACTTC
NA,TRBV20-1,NA,TRBJ1-2,CSATGDYGYTF,TGCAGTGCTACGGGAGACTATGGCTACACCTTC
NA,TRBV28,NA,TRBJ1-1,CASSLSNTEAFF,TGTGCCAGCAGTTTATCTAACACTGAAGCTTTCTTT
TRBD1,TRBV7-2,NA,TRBJ1-5,CASSLQQTGGFQPQHF,TGTGCCAGCAGCCTACAGCAGACAGGGGGCTTTCAGCCCCAGCATTTT
TRBD1,TRBV9,NA,TRBJ2-1,CASSPFDRGNEQFF,TGTGCCAGCAGCCCCTTTGACAGGGGCAATGAGCAGTTCTTC
NA,TRBV19,NA,TRBJ2-7,CASSRWSGSSSYEQYF,TGTGCCAGTAGTAGGTGGTCAGGTTCGAGCTCCTACGAGCAGTACTTC
NA,TRBV6-6,few,TRBJ2-1,CASSPGTKSYNEQFF,TGTGCCAGCAGTCCCGGGACAAAGTCCTACAATGAGCAGTTCTTC
NA,TRBV19,NA,TRBJ2-3,CASSRRNWGQTPRGTDTQYF,TGTGCCAGTAGTAGAAGGAATTGGGGCCAGACCCCCCGCGGCACAGATACGCAGTATTTT
NA,TRBV7-6,NA,TRBJ2-3,CASSFSGTPSTDTQYF,TGTGCCAGCAGCTTCTCAGGGACTCCTAGCACAGATACGCAGTATTTT
NA,TRBV5-5,NA,TRBJ1-1,CASIGGRGHNLMNTEAFF,TGTGCCAGCATAGGGGGGAGGGGACACAACCTCATGAACACTGAAGCTTTCTTT
TRBD2,TRBV5-4,NA,TRBJ2-1,CASSLMGLAGGEQFF,TGTGCCAGCAGCTTGATGGGACTAGCGGGAGGTGAGCAGTTCTTC
NA,TRBV4-2,NA,TRBJ1-4,CASSQEGRGNEKLFF,TGTGCCAGCAGCCAAGAAGGAAGGGGCAATGAAAAACTGTTTTTT
NA,TRBV21-1,NA,TRBJ2-7,CASFQGQDYEQYF,TGTGCCAGCTTCCAGGGACAGGACTACGAGCAGTACTTC
NA,TRBV10-3,NA,TRBJ1-1,CAISESERVNTEAFF,TGTGCCATCAGTGAGTCGGAGAGAGTGAACACTGAAGCTTTCTTT
NA,TRBV5-1,NA,TRBJ1-4,CASSLGGATNEKLFF,TGCGCCAGCAGCTTGGGGGGGGCAACTAATGAAAAACTGTTTTTT
NA,TRBV5-6,NA,TRBJ1-1,CASSLRRANTEAFF,TGTGCCAGCAGCTTGCGCAGGGCCAACACTGAAGCTTTCTTT
NA,TRBV7-2,once,TRBJ1-1,CASSLGLSGTEAFF,TGTGCCAGCAGCTTAGGCCTCTCAGGGACTGAAGCTTTCTTT
NA,TRBV5-1,NA,TRBJ1-4,CASSLTSGASEKLFF,TGCGCCAGCAGCCTAACCTCAGGGGCTAGTGAAAAACTGTTTTTT
TRBD1,TRBV28,NA,TRBJ1-5,CASSLGTGNNQPQHF,TGTGCCAGCAGTTTGGGGACAGGTAACAATCAGCCCCAGCATTTT